This T cell receptor beta chain appears in the sequencing data of a study of tumor-infiltrating lymphocytes in primary liver carcinoma. This clonotype was counted many times. Priming with a constant-region primer yielded TCR beta cDNA from about 540 ng total RNA. Nested multiplex PCR, run for three rounds with slightly modified ARM-PCR, yielded TCR beta libraries. With TRBV1-TRBV30 forward primers and a C-beta reverse primer, the first two PCR rounds were run for approximately 10 cycles each. TCRdb processed the multiplex PCR reads anew with MiXCR; each CDR3 protein has one entry. The sample holds roughly 80,000 distinct CDR3 sequences, 60% to 80% seen once. Looked up from germline, CDR1 is MNHNS and CDR2 is SASEGT. V was shortened by 5 bases and J by 4 bases, with 13 bases between the two germline ends. The CDR3 extends over 14 amino acids. The source material, about 17-31 mg of unsorted bulk tissue, was used to co-extract RNA and DNA.

This TCR was sampled from a woman aged 60 to 75 with primary liver carcinoma and hepatitis B virus infection. The material sequenced was liver tumor tissue from sampling region 4. Noted subset: tumor region T4, right-lateral pole. The chain couples TRBV6-1 to TRBJ2-3; D may correspond to TRBD1 or TRBD2 (5 bases each). CDR3 protein: CASSPQTAADTQYF. Here the CDR3 DNA reads TGTGCCAGCAGTCCCCAGACAGCGGCAGATACGCAGTATTTT.